The sequence of this TCR beta chain was determined in a study of blood T cells in healthy people across ages. Each donor supplied around 9.9 milliliters of peripheral blood. No fewer than 5.5 micrograms of total RNA were isolated from every sample. There are 16 residues in the CDR3. The V gene's germline CDR1 is LGHNA and CDR2 YNFKEQ. Losses at the gene ends were 0 bases for V and 5 bases for J; bases not matched to a gene: 8. It was with a sample-barcoded 5' primer and a J-beta primer mix that a second PCR of about 7 to 12 cycles was run. TCRdb processed the 5' RACE reads anew with MiXCR; each CDR3 protein has one entry. The profile shows 800,000 or so distinct CDR3 sequences, roughly 60% of them singletons.

The sequenced sample consisted of blood. This chain joins TRBV4-2 and TRBJ2-3; 7 bases map to TRBD2. The clonotype was recovered from a man aged 25 to 40 in good health. The CDR3 DNA reads TGTGCCAGCAGCCAAGATGCGGGGGACCGACGAGATACGCAGTATTTT. Protein product: CASSQDAGDRRDTQYF.